This is a list of T cell receptor beta chains from one sample in a study of blood T cell repertoires in COVID-19. Method: immunoSEQ multiplex PCR; TCRdb's copy keeps in-frame clones and lacks some. The sample consists of 100,000 to 150,000 clones, about 80% of them appearing once. The sequencing input was peripheral blood. The receptor set was obtained from a human donor in a cohort sampled during active COVID-19. The CDR3 runs from the conserved cysteine through the conserved F or W. D genes are given only for firm matches. For some rows the clone size is stated as once, few or many, or as a class when expanded; others skip it.

j_call d_call v_call clone_size cdr3_nt cdr3_aa
TRBJ2-7 TRBD2 TRBV27 - TGTGCCAGCGGCATTCCGGGACTAGCAAACGAGCAGTACTTC CASGIPGLANEQYF
TRBJ2-5 - TRBV5-4 - TGTGCCAGCAGCTTGGACAGGACGGAGACCCAGTACTTC CASSLDRTETQYF
TRBJ1-2 - TRBV5-6 once TGTGCCAGCAGCTTCAGACCAGGGAACTATGGCTACACCTTC CASSFRPGNYGYTF
TRBJ1-4 - TRBV29-1 - TGCAGCGCGGGTACAGCTGGAAGTGCAACTAATGAAAAACTGTTTTTT CSAGTAGSATNEKLFF
TRBJ1-4 - TRBV28 many TGTGCCAGCAGCCCTCTCCGAAAACTGTTTTTT CASSPLRKLFF
TRBJ1-1 - TRBV13 - TGTGCCAGCAGCTTACAAAAAATGGGGCTGGTCAGGAGGGGTGAAGCTTTCTTT CASSLQKMGLVRRGEAFF
TRBJ1-2 TRBD1 TRBV4-1 - TGCGCCAGCAGCCAAGAGGGGACAGGGCATGGCTACACCTTC CASSQEGTGHGYTF
TRBJ2-5 TRBD2 TRBV6-6 - TGTGCCAGCTCCTACCAGGGCGGGAGGGCCGGTGAGACCCAGTACTTC CASSYQGGRAGETQYF
TRBJ1-5 TRBD1 TRBV28 - TGTGCCAGCAGTTTATGGACAGGGAATGGCAATCAGCCCCAGCATTTT CASSLWTGNGNQPQHF
TRBJ1-1 TRBD1 TRBV28 - TGTGCCAGCAGACCTCGGGACAGACCTAACACTGAAGCTTTCTTT CASRPRDRPNTEAFF
TRBJ2-1 TRBD2 TRBV9 - TGTGCCAGCAGCGACCCGGGGACTAGCGAGGGTGAGCAGTTCTTC CASSDPGTSEGEQFF
TRBJ1-6 - TRBV3-1/TRBV3-2 few TGTGCCAGCAGCAAAGGGGGGAGGCTTAATAATTCACCCCTCCACTTT CASSKGGRLNNSPLHF
TRBJ2-7 - TRBV28 - TGTGCCAGCTTGGGCTACACAAGGGGGAGTGAGCAGTACTTC CASLGYTRGSEQYF
TRBJ2-6 - TRBV27 - TGTGCCAGCAGTCGCTCCCCCTTCGACAGTTCCTTGGGGGGGGCCAACGTCCTGACTTTC CASSRSPFDSSLGGANVLTF
TRBJ1-2 TRBD1 TRBV10-3 - TGTGCCATCAGGGGACAGGGGGCTGACACCTTC CAIRGQGADTF
TRBJ1-2 - TRBV27 - TGTGCCAGCAGACTAGAGGCGGCAGTCGGGTATGGCTACACCTTC CASRLEAAVGYGYTF
TRBJ2-2 TRBD2 TRBV7-3 - TGTGCCAGCAGCCTCCTAGCGGGAGACGGCACCGGGGAGCTGTTTTTT CASSLLAGDGTGELFF
TRBJ1-2 - TRBV29-1 - TGCAGCGTTGAAGTACAGGTGAACTATGGCTACACCTTC CSVEVQVNYGYTF
TRBJ1-6 - TRBV6-5 once TGTGCCAGCAGGCCTCCCACAGGGCAGGCTTCACCCCTCCACTTT CASRPPTGQASPLHF
TRBJ1-4 TRBD1 TRBV2 - TGTGCCAGCAGCCCACAGGGGGGGAATGAAAAACTGTTTTTT CASSPQGGNEKLFF
TRBJ2-1 - TRBV7-8 few TGTGCCAGCAGCTTATTCTCCTCGGGAGTGACCAATGAGCAGTTCTTC CASSLFSSGVTNEQFF
TRBJ1-6 TRBD1 TRBV7-9 - TGTGCCAGCAGCCCGGGACAGGGAGGTCATTCACCCCTCCACTTT CASSPGQGGHSPLHF
TRBJ1-2 TRBD1 TRBV5-6 many TGTGCCAGCACCGACAGGGTTGGAGGCTACACCTTC CASTDRVGGYTF
TRBJ2-7 - TRBV7-9 - TGTGCCAGCAGCTTAGACGGGATCCCCACCTACGAGCAGTACTTC CASSLDGIPTYEQYF
TRBJ2-5 - TRBV30 - TGTGCCTGGAGTTGGACTCAACGGGAGACCCAGTACTTC CAWSWTQRETQYF
TRBJ1-4 - TRBV9 - TGTGCCAGCAGCCAAGGGGTCTCGAATGAAAAACTGTTTTTT CASSQGVSNEKLFF
TRBJ2-7 TRBD2 TRBV28 - TGTGCCAGCAGTTTATCCCTACTCCCAGCGGGGAGATCCTACGAGCAGTACTTC CASSLSLLPAGRSYEQYF
TRBJ2-1 TRBD2 TRBV5-1 - TGCGCCAGCAGCTCGACCAGCCCCCTAGCGGGAGGAGGCTATGAGCAGTTCTTC CASSSTSPLAGGGYEQFF
TRBJ2-5 TRBD1 TRBV7-3 - TGTGCCAGCAGCCTAGGGGACAGGGGTCGGGAGACCCAGTACTTC CASSLGDRGRETQYF
TRBJ2-3 - TRBV9 - TGTGCCAGCAGCTACCCCGCGGGACTCCACACAGATACGCAGTATTTT CASSYPAGLHTDTQYF
TRBJ1-2 - TRBV9 - TGTGCCAGCAGCGTAGGACAGTTAGTTGACTATGGCTACACCTTC CASSVGQLVDYGYTF
TRBJ1-5 TRBD1 TRBV5-1 - TGCGCCAGCAGCCCCACGGGACAGGGGGGAAATCAGCCCCAGCATTTT CASSPTGQGGNQPQHF
TRBJ2-3 - TRBV7-9 - TGTGCCAGCAGCCATTACAGGGGGGGCGGCAAAGTCACAGATACGCAGTATTTT CASSHYRGGGKVTDTQYF
TRBJ1-5 - TRBV19 - TGTGCCAGTAGGTGGGCTAGCAATCAGCCCCAGCATTTT CASRWASNQPQHF
TRBJ2-3 TRBD1 TRBV27 - TGTGCCAGCAGTCTGGGACAGGGTAGGGGCACAGATACGCAGTATTTT CASSLGQGRGTDTQYF
TRBJ2-7 TRBD2 TRBV28 - TGTGCCAGCAGTCTGACGGGACTAGCGGGGGGCAGGATCTACGAGCAGTACTTC CASSLTGLAGGRIYEQYF
TRBJ2-5 TRBD1 TRBV5-8 - TGTGCCAGCAGCTTGGTTGGACAGGGGCCAGAGACCCAGTACTTC CASSLVGQGPETQYF
TRBJ2-7 TRBD2 TRBV6-4 - TGTGCCAGCAGTGACAGTCCGACTAGCGGGGGAGGGCAGTACTTC CASSDSPTSGGGQYF
TRBJ1-6 - TRBV6-5 - TGTGCCAGCAGTTACTCGATAGTCGAACCCCTCCACTTT CASSYSIVEPLHF
TRBJ1-6 TRBD1 TRBV7-9 once TGTGCCAGCAGCCGTAGTATTACACCGGGACAGAATAATTCACCCCTCCACTTT CASSRSITPGQNNSPLHF
TRBJ2-5 - TRBV3-1/TRBV3-2 - TGTGCCAGCAGCCAAGGTACGAGATTCCAAGAGACCCAGTACTTC CASSQGTRFQETQYF
TRBJ2-3 TRBD2 TRBV6-2/TRBV6-3 - TGTGCCAGCAGTCCGGGACTAGCGGACACAGATACGCAGTATTTT CASSPGLADTDTQYF
TRBJ2-5 - TRBV15 once TGTGCCACCACGACAGGTTTACAAGAGACCCAGTACTTC CATTTGLQETQYF
TRBJ1-1 TRBD1 TRBV7-2 once TGTGCCAGCAGCTTCGGACAGGAGCCGAACACTGAAGCTTTCTTT CASSFGQEPNTEAFF
TRBJ1-2 - TRBV28 - TGTGCCAGCAGTTTAGACAATAACTATGGCTACACCTTC CASSLDNNYGYTF
TRBJ1-2 TRBD1 TRBV10-3 - TGTGCCATATCCTGGACAGGGGGCGCGGAAAATGGCTACACCTTC CAISWTGGAENGYTF
TRBJ2-7 - TRBV6-5 few TGTGCCAGCTATGGCCACCACTCCTACGAGCAGTACTTC CASYGHHSYEQYF
TRBJ2-5 - TRBV9 - TGTGCCAGCAGCGTAAGCTTCGTACAAGAGACCCAGTACTTC CASSVSFVQETQYF
TRBJ1-1 - TRBV12-3/TRBV12-4 - TGTGCCAGCAACCGGGGTCTGAACACTGAAGCTTTCTTT CASNRGLNTEAFF
TRBJ2-1 TRBD2 TRBV2 once TGTGCCAGCAGTCCCGGACTAGCGGTAAACAATGAGCAGTTCTTC CASSPGLAVNNEQFF
TRBJ2-2 TRBD2 TRBV28 - TGTGCCAGCAGTCGGGGGGGCGCGGCCGGGGAGCTGTTTTTT CASSRGGAAGELFF
TRBJ1-4 - TRBV5-8 - TGTGCCAGCAGCTTGATGATCGCTCGGGGGTTCGATGAAAAACTGTTTTTT CASSLMIARGFDEKLFF
TRBJ1-1 TRBD1 TRBV2 - TGTGCCAGTGGACAGGGTCGGACTGAAGCTTTCTTT CASGQGRTEAFF